This TCR beta chain was captured by sequencing in a study of blood T cell repertoires in COVID-19. At the level of the study: PBMCs, B-cell-depleted T cells, or T cells were the source of the cDNA or gDNA that made up the material.

Seattle participants joined during active infection and were tracked over time. Study processing details: By means of reference gene primer amplification, nucleated cell counts were estimated. Repertoires were generated with immunoSEQ multiplex PCR, while TCRdb's copy carries only in-frame clones and drops some. The DNA was the basis for D and trimming; V, J and clone size are from that table. The data show some 160,000 clones, just under 85% seen once. The CDR3 contains 15 residues. Germline-derived CDR1 and CDR2 are SSHAT and FNYEAQ (reference sequence). Notes on this clone: The germline gene is not matched at one end of the junction; a read error may be the cause.

V usage is TRBV7-7 and J usage is TRBJ2-2, with TRBD1 matching over 10 bases. This sequence originates from an elderly woman with COVID-19, enrolled during active disease. Sequences were obtained from peripheral blood. CDR3 DNA: TGTGCTAGCAGCTTGACGACAGGGGGCGCCGGGGAGCTGTTTTTT. It codes for CASSLTTGGAGELFF.